Shown below are 29 T cell receptor beta chains from a single sample sequenced in a study of cytomegalovirus exposure and HLA in healthy donors. The protocol was immunoSEQ multiplex PCR, while the TCRdb copy is restricted to in-frame clones and leaves out a portion. The table shows approximately 170,000 clones, with roughly 84% occurring only once. Sequenced material: PBMCs. These TCRs come from a man younger than 45 in good health and CMV-seropositive.

This rearrangement joins TRBV5-1 to TRBJ2-4; no firm D call. Trimming took 4 bases from V and 3 from J, leaving 17 bases between them. This CDR3 has 16 amino acids. Germline V gives CDR1 SGHRS, CDR2 YFSETQ. The CDR3 sequence: CASSGTWNSGKNIQYF. DNA for the CDR3: TGCGCCAGCAGCGGTACCTGGAACTCAGGCAAAAACATTCAGTACTTC.

The rearrangement links TRBV7-8 to TRBJ2-3; TRBD2 matches at 8 bases. Trimming took 1 base from V and 10 from J; bases not matched to a gene: 13. Germline CDR1 reads SGHVS; CDR2 reads FQNEAQ. This CDR3 spans 16 amino acids. CDR3 nucleotide sequence: TGTGCCAGCAGCTTAGTCGGTAGCGGGAACTTGGATCCGCAGTATTTT. Amino acids: CASSLVGSGNLDPQYF.

V usage is TRBV2 and J usage is TRBJ1-2; D remains ambiguous. Per germline, CDR1 SNHLY and CDR2 FYNNEI. The CDR3 length is 12 residues. V lost 1 base and J 4 bases, leaving 4 bases between the germline ends. CDR3 in amino acids: CASSEDSYGYTF. The CDR3 DNA is TGTGCCAGCAGTGAAGACAGCTATGGCTACACCTTC.

V usage is TRBV5-1 and J usage is TRBJ2-5; D may be TRBD1 (6 bases). Trimming shortened V by 0 bases and J by 2 bases, and 11 bases separated the two germline ends. Germline V lookup: CDR1 SGHRS, CDR2 YFSETQ. The CDR3 has 15 residues. The CDR3 sequence is CASSLVDSAQETQYF. The CDR3 coding sequence is TGCGCCAGCAGCTTGGTGGACAGCGCACAAGAGACCCAGTACTTC.

Comment on this clone: One end of the junction fails to match germline, which may point to a read error. The rearrangement joins TRBV7-7 to TRBJ1-1; 7 bases fit TRBD1. The CDR3 loop spans 13 amino acids. Germline loops: CDR1 SSHAT, CDR2 FNYEAQ (reference sequence). The CDR3 DNA reads TGTGCTAGCAGTTCAGACAGGGACACTGAAGCTTTCTTT. Encoded protein: CASSSDRDTEAFF.

By frequency in the sample, this clone is medium-sized (0.01 to 0.1%). The V gene is TRBV11-3, the J gene TRBJ2-7; 9 bases fit TRBD1. This CDR3 is built from 14 residues. Germline values: CDR1 SGHNT, CDR2 YENEEA. Trimming cost V 5 bases and J 5 bases; bases outside gene matches: 7. The CDR3 DNA reads as TGTGCCAGCAGCAGGGGGACAGGGACGGACGAGCAGTACTTC. It is translated as CASSRGTGTDEQYF.

V usage is TRBV7-8 and J usage is TRBJ2-7; TRBD2 agrees at 8 bases. J was trimmed by 5 bases and V by 7 bases; bases with no gene match: 13. The CDR3 runs 15 residues. Per germline, CDR1 SGHVS and CDR2 FQNEAQ. The CDR3 DNA reads TGTGCCAGCACCTCTTCTCGGGGGGGAATCGACGAGCAGTACTTC. Its protein product is CASTSSRGGIDEQYF.

The chain joins TRBV7-8 to TRBJ2-1, with TRBD2 matching 8 bases. The trim removed 5 bases at V and 7 bases at J, leaving 10 bases unmatched. Germline V gene sequence: CDR1 SGHVS, CDR2 FQNEAQ. CDR3 size: 15 residues. The CDR3 loop reads CASSRREGLSNEQFF. Written as DNA, the CDR3 is TGTGCCAGCAGCCGCCGGGAGGGCCTTTCAAATGAGCAGTTCTTC.

The chain recombines TRBV30 with TRBJ1-1; D is uncertain. Germline V gives CDR1 GTSNPN, CDR2 SVGIG (reference sequence). Trimming shortened V by 0 bases and J by 2 bases, and 7 bases separated the two germline ends. CDR3 size: 13 residues. The CDR3 DNA reads TGTGCCTGGAGTGTACTATCTAACACTGAAGCTTTCTTT. Translation gives CAWSVLSNTEAFF. Full variable domain (missing parts from reference TRBV30 and TRBJ1-1): SQTIHQWPATLVQPVGSPLSLECTVEGTSNPNLYWYRQAAGRGLQLLFYSVGIGQISSEVPQNLSASRPQDRQFILSSKKLLLSDSGFYLCAWSVLSNTEAFFGQGTRLTVV.

The rearrangement joins TRBV19 to TRBJ2-5, with a tentative D call TRBD1 (7 bases). V gave up 5 bases and J gave up 4 bases, with 11 bases separating them. The CDR3 is 13 residues long. In germline, CDR1 is LNHDA, CDR2 SQIVND (reference sequence). The CDR3 reads CASSFQGGETQYF. DNA for the CDR3: TGTGCCAGTAGTTTTCAGGGGGGAGAGACCCAGTACTTC.

The rearrangement joins TRBV4-2 to TRBJ2-7; 14 nucleotides align to TRBD2. The J segment lost 6 bases and the V segment lost 0 bases, leaving 1 base of the junction unmatched. CDR3 length: 15 residues. Germline values: CDR1 LGHNA, CDR2 YNFKEQ. The CDR3 region has the DNA TGTGCCAGCAGCCAAGATGGACTAGCGGGAGGCGAGCAGTACTTC. Its protein product is CASSQDGLAGGEQYF.

The chain uses TRBV30 and TRBJ1-3; 7 bases map to TRBD1. CDR1 and CDR2 from the germline V gene are GTSNPN and SVGIG (reference sequence). Unmatched junction bases numbered 9, after V lost 1 base and J lost 0 bases. There are 17 residues in the CDR3. In DNA form, the CDR3 reads TGTGCCTGGAGTGGGCAGGGGGGCGAGAGCTCTGGAAACACCATATATTTT. Amino acids: CAWSGQGGESSGNTIYF.

This clone was counted once. The V call is TRBV12-5, the J call TRBJ2-5; D is possibly TRBD2 (7 bases). The CDR3 consists of 15 residues. Germline V lookup: CDR1 LGHNT, CDR2 FRNRAP. Trimming removed 9 bases at V and 10 bases at J, with 27 bases between. CDR3 region: CASSPGGPGGAGQYF. CDR3 coding DNA: TGTGCTAGCTCCCCCGGGGGCCCGGGGGGTGCTGGCCAGTACTTC.

This chain joins TRBV5-1 and TRBJ2-5; 8 bases fit TRBD1. The CDR3 is 14 amino acids. V was clipped by 4 bases and J by 3 bases; unmatched bases: 5. Germline CDR1 and CDR2: SGHRS and YFSETQ. The CDR3 DNA is TGCGCCAGCAGCATAGGGACAGGCGAAGAGACCCAGTACTTC. It encodes CASSIGTGEETQYF.

The genes are TRBV18 and TRBJ1-2; 7 nucleotides match TRBD1. In germline, CDR1 is KGHSH, CDR2 LQKENI. Trimming removed 3 bases from V and 4 bases from J; junction bases left unmatched: 8. The CDR3 spans 15 residues. The DNA for the CDR3 is TGTGCCAGCTCACCGGAAGTCCAGGGGGTCTATGGCTACACCTTC. Its translation is CASSPEVQGVYGYTF.

On this clone: This same CDR3 is encoded by further DNA sequences in the sample. This chain uses TRBV4-3 with TRBJ1-5; 8 nucleotides line up with TRBD1. V trimming: 0 bases; J trimming: 4 bases; junction bases outside the gene matches: 2. This CDR3 region has 15 residues. CDR1 is LGHNA and CDR2 is YSLEER in the germline V gene. The CDR3 DNA sequence: TGCGCCAGCAGCCAAGACCGGACAGGGAATCAGCCCCAGCATTTT. Its protein is CASSQDRTGNQPQHF.

V usage is TRBV18 and J usage is TRBJ2-2, with unresolved D. Germline CDR1 is KGHSH and CDR2 is LQKENI. V gave up 1 base and J gave up 1 base, with 13 bases separating them. The CDR3 contains 17 residues. In DNA form, the CDR3 reads TGTGCCAGCTCACCACTCGCCGCGGTAATGAACACCGGGGAGCTGTTTTTT. It codes for CASSPLAAVMNTGELFF.

The CDR3 loop reads CASSTDYLTTDTQYF. The CDR3 nucleotides read TGTGCCAGCAGCACCGACTACCTAACCACAGATACGCAGTATTTT. V is TRBV7-2 and J is TRBJ2-3; the D gene is possibly TRBD2 (5 bases). Germline lookup yields CDR1 SGHTA and CDR2 FQGNSA. Trimming shortened V by 5 bases and J by 2 bases, and 14 bases separated the two germline ends. This CDR3 comprises 15 residues.

J is TRBJ2-5 and V is TRBV29-1; the D gene is possibly TRBD1 (5 bases). Germline V gives CDR1 SQVTM, CDR2 ANQGSEA. V was pared by 6 bases and J by 3 bases, with 11 bases between. The CDR3 consists of 12 residues. CDR3 sequence (DNA): TGCAGCGTCCTGACAGTCGAAGAGACCCAGTACTTC. It translates to CSVLTVEETQYF.

The rearrangement uses TRBV7-9 and TRBJ2-3; no clear D. The V end lost 5 bases, the J end lost 4 bases, and 10 bases lay between the germline ends. Per germline, CDR1 SEHNR and CDR2 FQNEAQ (reference sequence). The CDR3 totals 13 residues. The CDR3 DNA is TGTGCCAGCAGCCTAGGTGGGCCAGATACGCAGTATTTT. It yields the protein CASSLGGPDTQYF.

The chain uses TRBV5-4 and TRBJ2-2; the match to TRBD1 covers 11 bases. This CDR3 is built from 14 residues. Germline V gene lookup returns CDR1 SGHNT and CDR2 YYREEE (reference sequence). V trimming: 5 bases; J trimming: 4 bases; junction bases outside the gene matches: 1. The CDR3 DNA sequence: TGTGCCAGCAGGGGACAGGGGGGCACCGGGGAGCTGTTTTTT. Translation: CASRGQGGTGELFF. Together with reference TRBV5-4 and TRBJ2-2, the CDR3 gives the full variable domain: ETGVTQSPTHLIKTRGQQVTLRCSSQSGHNTVSWYQQALGQGPQFIFQYYREEENGRGNFPPRFSGLQFPNYSSELNVNALELDDSALYLCASRGQGGTGELFFGEGSRLTVL.

The chain combines TRBV5-1 with TRBJ1-1; D call uncertain. The length of the CDR3 is 14 residues. CDR1 is SGHRS, CDR2 YFSETQ, per germline. The V gene lost 2 bases and the J gene lost 0 bases, with 8 bases spanning the gap. This chain's CDR3 is CASSFIPMNTEAFF. The CDR3 bases are TGCGCCAGCAGCTTTATTCCTATGAACACTGAAGCTTTCTTT.

The rearrangement joins TRBV28 to TRBJ2-2, with a possible D match to TRBD2 (6 bases). Germline loops: CDR1 MDHEN, CDR2 SYDVKM. This CDR3 region has 15 residues. V dropped 3 bases and J dropped 0 bases, with 8 bases sitting between them. This CDR3 is CASSFSGSNTGELFF. CDR3 nucleotides: TGTGCCAGCAGTTTCAGCGGGTCGAACACCGGGGAGCTGTTTTTT.

This chain connects TRBV2 to TRBJ2-3; no reliable D call. The CDR3 spans 11 residues. Germline V CDR1 and CDR2: SNHLY, FYNNEI. Deletions cut 5 bases from V and 5 bases from J, with 5 bases between. CDR3 DNA: TGTGCCAGCAGTATCATAGATACGCAGTATTTT. It yields the protein CASSIIDTQYF.

The chain combines TRBV28 with TRBJ1-5; D unclear. This CDR3 has 17 residues. The germline CDR1 and CDR2 sequences are MDHEN and SYDVKM. Trimming left V 5 bases short and J 2 bases short, with 19 bases between. Here the CDR3 DNA reads TGTGCCAGCAGTCCGCCCGGTGCCTCTCGGGGCAATCAGCCCCAGCATTTT. Its protein product is CASSPPGASRGNQPQHF.

The gene calls are TRBV5-6 and TRBJ2-3; TRBD1 matches 8 bases. The V gene end was trimmed by 2 bases and the J gene end by 1 base; junction bases not matched to a gene: 6. The germline V gene has CDR1 SGHDT and CDR2 YYEEEE. The CDR3 spans 16 residues. CDR3 nucleotide sequence: TGTGCCAGCAGCTTTATTCCGGGACAGGGCACAGATACGCAGTATTTT. Translating it yields CASSFIPGQGTDTQYF.

The J gene is TRBJ1-1, the V gene TRBV7-9; 11 bases agree with TRBD1. CDR3 length: 13 residues. Germline V gene data show CDR1 as SEHNR and CDR2 as FQNEAQ (reference sequence). With 5 bases clipped from V and 6 bases from J, the junction kept 2 bases outside the gene matches. CDR3 sequence reads: CASSGQGAAEAFF. The CDR3 nucleotides are TGTGCCAGCAGCGGACAGGGGGCTGCTGAAGCTTTCTTT.

This clone turned up a few times. The chain has TRBV11-2 and TRBJ1-3; 9 positions agree with TRBD1. The V segment lost 6 bases and the J segment 5 bases; nucleotides outside the gene matches: 5. The CDR3 has 14 residues. Germline V gives CDR1 SGHAT, CDR2 FQNNGV. CDR3 bases: TGTGCCAGCAGTGTTGACAGGGGGAGAAACACCATATATTTT. It is translated as CASSVDRGRNTIYF.

The chain couples TRBV6-1 to TRBJ2-3, with D possibly being TRBD1 (6 bases). The V end lost 9 bases, the J end lost 2 bases, and 15 bases lay between the germline ends. Germline CDR1 MNHNS, CDR2 SASEGT. The length of the CDR3 is 14 residues. The CDR3 DNA is TGTGCCAGTGCCACGGGACAAGCCACAGATACGCAGTATTTT. As protein: CASATGQATDTQYF.